The entry below describes one T cell receptor beta chain. What this receptor recognizes is not known. The junction departs from the called germline gene at one end, perhaps through a read error. Total RNA and DNA were co-extracted from about 19-30 mg of bulk tissue with the AllPrep DNA/RNA mini kit, without cell sorting. Between late 2015 and 2016, a handful of patients in China with histopathologically diagnosed primary liver carcinoma had surgical resection. Patients had chronic HBV infection and were treatment-naive at sampling. Five spatially separated regions were sampled per tumor: superior, inferior, left-lateral and right-lateral poles, plus the tumor centre. Histological examination found more than 90% viable tumor cells in every tumor sample. Fresh tumor and adjacent tissue pieces were bisected, with one half stored in RNAlater at -80 degrees C and the other half sent for histology. These data are taken from a study of tumor-infiltrating lymphocytes in primary liver carcinoma (dated by TCRdb to about 2017). Looking at the study overall: The five patients, three men and two women aged 30 to 69 years, had hepatocellular carcinoma (four) or combined HCC and intrahepatic cholangiocarcinoma (one). Each sample produced roughly 3.65 to 7.5 million productive TCRbeta reads, and read depth showed no significant difference between tissue types. A total of roughly 35 specimens from 5 patients, comprising some 25 tumor regions, 5 adjacent noncancerous liver tissues and 5 peripheral blood samples, were covered by TCRbeta repertoire sequencing. To link TCRbeta repertoire diversity with the local molecular phenotype, the roughly 26 tumor region samples were profiled using Agilent mRNA microarrays. The study combined TCRbeta repertoire sequencing, expression microarrays and whole-exome sequencing across five regions of each liver tumor, with adjacent normal tissue and blood. High reproducibility was observed for the technical replicate repertoires, with mean shared-clone rates around 0.89 and correlation coefficients above 0.95. Tumors of the five patients were stage T1-T3 N0M0 with maximum diameters of roughly 4.2 to 11 cm.

Starting from about 500 ng total RNA, TCRbeta-specific cDNA was produced by reverse transcription with a constant-region primer and ProtoScript II reverse transcriptase. The TCRbeta libraries were prepared through three rounds of nested multiplex PCR following a slightly modified ARM-PCR procedure. The first two PCR rounds used multiplex TRBV1-TRBV30 forward primers with a Cbeta reverse primer, each for about 10 cycles. Sample barcodes and Illumina adapters were added in a final 25-cycle PCR using Deep VentR polymerase. Before sequencing, amplicons of 200-500 bp were gel-purified using a QIAquick gel extraction kit. TCRbeta amplicons were sequenced on an Illumina HiSeq 2500 with 250-bp paired-end reads. The original methods were these. To recover full CDR3 sequences, reads were quality-trimmed using Trimmomatic v0.33 and paired reads were then merged using FLASH v1.2.11. MiGEC v1.2.1b assigned V, D and J germline segments to the rearranged TCRbeta sequences. VDJtools v1.0.0 computed clonotype statistics and Shannon-Wiener diversity indices. Except for diversity analysis, only each sample's 250 most abundant clonotypes were used in subsequent analyses to reduce sampling bias. Through fastp at Q25 and MiXCR, TCRdb rebuilt clones from the public reads, retaining in-frame beta chains. Rows with a matching CDR3 protein are joined into one entry that keeps the most common DNA and genes. TCRdb, not the authors, supplied the V and J calls. Within this sample are fewer than 200,000 distinct CDR3 sequences, with roughly 80% of them counted one time only. The ten largest clonotypes hold about a sixth of the sample.

General study outcomes and caveats: Just about 7.5-24% of top clones turned up in all five regions of a tumor, which suggests spatial heterogeneity among tumor-infiltrating T cells. Pairs of tumor regions showed greater repertoire overlap (mean about 35%) than tumor-adjacent pairs (approximately 17%) or tumor-blood pairs (about 14%), which is consistent with antigen-driven expansion. The top 250 clones accounted for a significantly greater share of the repertoire in tumors than in blood (p = 0.039). Because sequencing covered only the TCR beta chain and unpaired alpha chains were not captured, true repertoire diversity is likely underestimated. Because the samples were bulk and unsorted, CD4+ and CD8+ T cell repertoires could not be compared. The study included only a few patients, and the authors note findings should be validated in a larger study.

CDR3 length: 14 amino acids, cysteine to phenylalanine. Only CDR3 DNA remains: 42 bases, in frame from the first base. CDR1 and CDR2 are drawn from the germline V gene: SQVTM, ANQGSEA. This TCR was sampled from a man in his forties or fifties with primary liver carcinoma and hepatitis B virus infection. The sequence links TRBV29-1 to TRBJ2-1, with the D gene not confidently named. Sequenced input: tumor tissue from primary liver carcinoma. The nucleotides are TGCGGCGTTGAATTAGCTGGGGTGTCTGGTGAGCAGTTCTTC. Protein translation: CGVELAGVSGEQFF.